These T cell receptor beta chains were read from a single sample in a study of naive and memory T cell subsets. TCRdb processed the 5' RACE reads anew with MiXCR; each CDR3 protein has one entry. The sample comprises tens of thousands of distinct CDR3 sequences, around 4% of which are singletons, and 7.8% rests with the top ten. The source is a male donor in good health. The CDR3 runs from the conserved cysteine through the conserved F or W. A D gene is named only where the DNA matches it firmly. The size field is filled for only some rows; it gives once, few, many or a size class.

TRBV6-5	many	.	TRBJ2-1	CATLRGTSPGSHNEQFF	TGTGCCACCCTTCGGGGGACTTCTCCGGGATCCCACAATGAGCAGTTCTTC
TRBV6-6	many	.	TRBJ1-6	CASSWDPYNSPLHF	TGTGCCAGCAGTTGGGACCCATATAATTCACCCCTCCACTTT
TRBV2	.	.	TRBJ1-2	CASSYTTYGYTF	TGTGCCAGCAGCTATACAACCTATGGCTACACCTTC
TRBV6-1	many	.	TRBJ1-6	CASTSTWQNSPLHF	TGTGCCAGCACCTCCACCTGGCAGAATTCACCCCTCCACTTT
TRBV28	many	TRBD2	TRBJ2-4	CASSLTPSGWGIQYF	TGTGCCAGCAGCCTCACCCCTAGCGGGTGGGGGATTCAGTACTTC
TRBV18	many	TRBD1	TRBJ2-2	CASSPGRGLGQANTGELFF	TGTGCCAGCTCACCTGGAAGGGGATTAGGACAGGCGAACACCGGGGAGCTGTTTTTT
TRBV28	many	.	TRBJ2-1	CASSPFGEQFF	TGTGCCAGCAGTCCCTTCGGAGAGCAGTTCTTC
TRBV18	many	.	TRBJ2-7	CASSLDSYEQYF	TGTGCCAGCTCACTAGACAGCTACGAGCAGTACTTC
TRBV28	many	.	TRBJ1-1	CASRNGRGRDTEAFF	TGTGCCAGCAGGAATGGGAGGGGTCGGGACACTGAAGCTTTCTTT
TRBV5-1	many	TRBD2	TRBJ2-1	CASSPELLAGEQFF	TGCGCCAGCAGCCCGGAACTACTAGCGGGTGAGCAGTTCTTC
TRBV5-4	many	.	TRBJ1-1	CASSLVGVSEAFF	TGTGCCAGCAGCTTGGTAGGGGTGAGTGAAGCTTTCTTT
TRBV5-6	many	.	TRBJ2-7	CASSMNSEPSYEQYF	TGTGCCAGCAGCATGAACAGCGAACCCTCCTACGAGCAGTACTTC
TRBV28	many	TRBD1	TRBJ1-2	CASSSPQGAGYGYTF	TGTGCCAGCAGTTCGCCACAGGGGGCAGGGTATGGCTACACCTTC
TRBV12-5	many	.	TRBJ1-3	CASGLGQRSVGYGNTIYF	TGTGCTAGTGGTTTGGGACAGCGTTCGGTTGGGTATGGAAACACCATATATTTT
TRBV5-1	many	.	TRBJ2-2	CASSPSRNTGELFF	TGCGCCAGCAGCCCGTCGAGGAACACCGGGGAGCTGTTTTTT
TRBV6-4	medium-sized	TRBD2	TRBJ2-3	CASSDASGADTQYF	TGTGCCAGCAGTGATGCTAGCGGGGCAGATACGCAGTATTTT
TRBV7-6	many	.	TRBJ1-4	CASSHQGYQNEKLFF	TGTGCCAGCAGCCACCAGGGATACCAGAATGAAAAACTGTTTTTT
TRBV2	many	.	TRBJ1-1	CASRANGNTEAFF	TGTGCCAGCAGAGCCAATGGCAACACTGAAGCTTTCTTT
TRBV15	many	TRBD2	TRBJ2-1	CATSGDYQNNEQFF	TGTGCCACCAGCGGGGACTACCAAAACAATGAGCAGTTCTTC
TRBV24-1	many	TRBD1	TRBJ2-1	CATSDFEDRGFF	TGTGCCACCAGTGATTTTGAGGACAGGGGTTTCTTC
TRBV11-2	few	TRBD2	TRBJ2-3	CASTPTSGGTTQYF	TGTGCCAGCACCCCGACTAGCGGGGGCACCACGCAGTATTTT
TRBV12-3/TRBV12-4	many	.	TRBJ1-2	CASSSHGGSDGYTF	TGTGCCAGCAGTTCCCACGGGGGGTCAGATGGCTACACCTTC
TRBV20-1	few	TRBD2	TRBJ2-3	CSATLAGGNPDTQYF	TGCAGTGCTACACTAGCGGGGGGGAATCCAGATACGCAGTATTTT
TRBV7-2	many	.	TRBJ2-3	CASSSQGVGTDTQYF	TGTGCCAGCAGCTCACAGGGTGTAGGGACAGATACGCAGTATTTT
TRBV20-1	many	.	TRBJ2-7	CSYRVNYEQYF	TGCAGTTACAGGGTCAACTACGAGCAGTACTTC
TRBV6-5	many	.	TRBJ2-3	CASSQRAGPTDTQYF	TGTGCCAGCAGTCAGCGGGCGGGCCCCACAGATACGCAGTATTTT
TRBV20-1	many	.	TRBJ2-3	CSATGWGADTQYF	TGCAGTGCTACAGGGTGGGGGGCAGATACGCAGTATTTT
TRBV11-2	many	TRBD2	TRBJ2-1	CASSPAPAGADYNEQFF	TGTGCCAGCAGCCCCGCCCCAGCGGGGGCCGACTACAATGAGCAGTTCTTC
TRBV29-1	many	.	TRBJ2-1	CSAIYPIRNEQFF	TGCAGCGCCATTTACCCAATCCGGAATGAGCAGTTCTTC
TRBV6-5	many	TRBD2	TRBJ2-3	CASSYRLATDTQYF	TGTGCCAGCAGCTATAGACTAGCAACAGATACGCAGTATTTT
TRBV7-9	many	.	TRBJ2-3	CASSLEMGRGDTQYF	TGTGCCAGCAGCTTAGAAATGGGGCGGGGAGATACGCAGTATTTT
TRBV27	many	TRBD1	TRBJ1-1	CASSPRPGQQTTEAFF	TGTGCCAGCAGTCCACGCCCGGGACAGCAGACCACTGAAGCTTTCTTT
TRBV7-6	many	TRBD1	TRBJ2-5	CASSHSTGSPETQYF	TGTGCCAGCAGCCACTCGACAGGGTCTCCAGAGACCCAGTACTTC
TRBV21-1	many	.	TRBJ2-7	CASRLETGPYEQYF	TGTGCCAGCCGCCTTGAGACAGGGCCCTACGAGCAGTACTTC
TRBV3-1	many	.	TRBJ1-5	CASSQGRTQPQHF	TGTGCCAGCAGCCAAGGGCGGACACAGCCCCAGCATTTT
TRBV6-1	many	.	TRBJ1-2	CASSSEQGPYGYTF	TGTGCCAGCAGTTCCGAACAGGGCCCCTATGGCTACACCTTC
TRBV5-6	medium-sized	.	TRBJ2-3	CASGVSLSDTQYF	TGTGCCAGTGGAGTTTCATTATCGGATACGCAGTATTTT
TRBV7-6	many	.	TRBJ2-1	CASSLSGRYNEQFF	TGTGCCAGCAGCTTATCGGGCAGGTACAATGAGCAGTTCTTC
TRBV5-1	many	TRBD2	TRBJ2-1	CASSPGLAGGSEFF	TGCGCCAGCAGCCCCGGACTAGCGGGAGGTTCTGAGTTCTTC
TRBV4-1	medium-sized	.	TRBJ1-1	CASSPGTGNTEAFF	TGCGCCAGCAGCCCCGGGACGGGGAACACTGAAGCTTTCTTT
TRBV4-3	many	.	TRBJ2-3	CASSQGVLRARTDTQYF	TGCGCCAGCAGCCAAGGGGTGCTGCGGGCCCGCACAGATACGCAGTATTTT
TRBV11-1	many	TRBD2	TRBJ2-1	CASSPGLAGYNEQFF	TGTGCCAGCAGTCCGGGACTAGCAGGGTACAATGAGCAGTTCTTC
TRBV28	many	.	TRBJ1-3	CASSPGGLTPNTIYF	TGTGCCAGCAGCCCAGGCGGACTTACCCCAAACACCATATATTTT
TRBV5-1	many	TRBD2	TRBJ2-1	CASSLGTSGANEQFF	TGCGCCAGCAGCTTGGGGACTAGCGGGGCGAATGAGCAGTTCTTC
TRBV11-2	many	TRBD2	TRBJ2-3	CASSWEAGEGFSTDTQYF	TGTGCCAGCAGCTGGGAAGCGGGAGAAGGGTTTAGCACAGATACGCAGTATTTT
TRBV19	.	TRBD1	TRBJ2-2	CATGTVTGELFF	TGTGCCACCGGGACAGTCACCGGGGAGCTGTTTTTT
TRBV18	few	TRBD2	TRBJ2-3	CASSPGTSGRRTDTQYF	TGTGCCAGCTCCCCGGGTACTAGCGGGCGAAGGACAGATACGCAGTATTTT
TRBV6-5	many	.	TRBJ2-2	CASSYRGATGELFF	TGTGCCAGCAGTTACAGGGGGGCAACCGGGGAGCTGTTTTTT
TRBV10-3	many	.	TRBJ1-3	CAISSNPGTILHTIYF	TGTGCCATCAGTTCCAACCCGGGAACCATATTGCACACCATATATTTT
TRBV2	many	.	TRBJ2-3	CARVSNRELGTDTQYF	TGTGCCAGGGTTTCCAACAGGGAGTTAGGAACAGATACGCAGTATTTT
TRBV18	many	TRBD2	TRBJ2-1	CASLLAGPINEQFF	TGTGCCAGCTTACTAGCGGGGCCGATCAATGAGCAGTTCTTC
TRBV9	many	.	TRBJ2-6	CASSVPRNPSGANVLTF	TGTGCCAGCAGCGTACCAAGAAATCCCTCTGGGGCCAACGTCCTGACTTTC
TRBV5-1	many	TRBD2	TRBJ2-3	CASSSGLAADTQYF	TGCGCCAGCAGCTCCGGACTAGCTGCAGATACGCAGTATTTT
TRBV10-2	many	.	TRBJ2-7	CASWDVRLYEQYF	TGCGCCAGCTGGGACGTTCGCCTCTACGAGCAGTACTTC
TRBV20-1	many	TRBD1	TRBJ1-2	CSARGTGATYGYTF	TGCAGTGCTAGGGGGACAGGGGCAACCTATGGCTACACCTTC
TRBV21-1	many	.	TRBJ2-1	CASSKSYLAAMNSYNEQFF	TGTGCCAGCAGCAAATCATATCTAGCGGCGATGAACTCCTACAATGAGCAGTTCTTC
TRBV30	medium-sized	.	TRBJ2-5	CAWSPAETQYF	TGTGCCTGGAGCCCCGCAGAGACCCAGTACTTC
TRBV28	many	.	TRBJ2-7	CASRAPTGTSTYEQYF	TGTGCCAGCAGGGCCCCTACCGGGACAAGTACCTACGAGCAGTACTTC
TRBV29-1	.	.	TRBJ2-1	CSVVPWSGLYNEQFF	TGCAGCGTTGTCCCGTGGTCGGGATTATACAATGAGCAGTTCTTC